This TCR beta chain was identified in a study of blood T cells in healthy people across ages. Germline V gene lookup returns CDR1 SGHRS and CDR2 YFSETQ. The CDR3 totals 17 residues. The ends lost 4 bases at V and 0 bases at J; junction bases unmatched: 7. Study results and limitations: Across the age range, TCR beta diversity per million T cells fell in a roughly linear way. Relative to aged donors, long-lived donors carried more naive CD4+ cells and displayed higher diversity.

A single count supports this clonotype. Its matching antigen is unknown. The individuals who served as donors were healthy Caucasians living in Russia, aged roughly 6 to 95. Per-sample yields of isolated PBMCs were at least 6 million. Then a second PCR, running about 6 to 11 cycles, was carried out with a sample-barcoded 5' primer and a J-beta primer mix. TCRdb re-called the 5' RACE reads through MiXCR, storing one row per CDR3 protein. The data contain approximately 810,000 distinct CDR3 sequences, around 36% of them seen just once; the ten biggest clones take up 10% to 15%. J is TRBJ2-6 and V is TRBV5-1, with 7 positions matching TRBD1. The TCR originated in a man between 18 and 29 years old in good health. Sequencing was done on a sample of blood. CDR3 coding DNA: TGCGCCAGCAGCAGGGACAGCTGGAGCTCTGGGGCCAACGTCCTGACTTTC. It translates to CASSRDSWSSGANVLTF.